Presented here are 18 T cell receptor beta chains from one specimen sequenced in a study of a mutant IDH1 vaccine in newly diagnosed glioma. Using immunoSEQ multiplex PCR, the repertoire was profiled, and TCRdb retains in-frame clones only, with some absent. The sample contains about 65,000 clones, 81% of which appear only once. Described time point: week 35, safety follow-up. Doses of 300 ug of mutant IDH1 20-mer peptide were given with topical imiquimod. No antigen has been assigned to these receptors. The source material was PBMCs, sampled from a glioma patient whose treatment included an IDH1 peptide vaccine. The source is a middle-aged man with glioma.

This chain connects TRBV5-1 to TRBJ2-3; 10 bases align to TRBD2. CDR3 size: 16 residues. V lost 3 bases, J lost 4 bases, and 8 bases stayed unmatched. Germline V gives CDR1 SGHRS, CDR2 YFSETQ. CDR3 sequence reads: CASSWNPAGGADTQYF. The CDR3 DNA follows: TGCGCCAGCAGCTGGAACCCAGCGGGGGGGGCAGATACGCAGTATTTT.

This clone has more than one count but fewer than ten. The chain links TRBV19 to TRBJ1-5, with TRBD1 as a possible D gene (6 bases). Germline V gene lookup returns CDR1 LNHDA and CDR2 SQIVND (reference sequence). V lost 5 bases to trimming and J lost 6 bases, with 11 bases between them. The CDR3 loop spans 13 amino acids. The CDR3 sequence is CASSGAGAQPQHF. The CDR3, as DNA: TGTGCCAGTAGTGGGGCAGGGGCTCAGCCCCAGCATTTT. The full variable domain, its missing parts supplied by reference TRBV19 and TRBJ1-5, is DGGITQSPKYLFRKEGQNVTLSCEQNLNHDAMYWYRQDPGQGLRLIYYSQIVNDFQKGDIAEGYSVSREKKESFPLTVTSAQKNPTAFYLCASSGAGAQPQHFGDGTRLSIL.

This clone was seen more than once but under ten times. This CDR3 reads CASSVQPRGGTEAFF. The CDR3 nucleotides are TGTGCCAGTAGTGTCCAACCCCGGGGTGGCACTGAAGCTTTCTTT. The chain combines TRBV19 with TRBJ1-1; the D is unclear. V was clipped by 5 bases and J by 4 bases, with 17 bases between them. The germline V gene has CDR1 LNHDA and CDR2 SQIVND (reference sequence). This CDR3 has 15 residues.

This chain uses TRBV28 with TRBJ2-5, with D possibly being TRBD2 (5 bases). The CDR3 has 15 amino acids. Germline V gene data show CDR1 as MDHEN and CDR2 as SYDVKM. Trimming took 2 bases from V and 5 from J, leaving 15 bases between them. The CDR3 DNA reads TGTGCCAGCAGTTTAGTCCGGGGTCTTCGGGAGACCCAGTACTTC. It codes for CASSLVRGLRETQYF.

This chain connects TRBV18 to TRBJ2-7, with TRBD2 matching over 7 bases. Looked up from germline, CDR1 is KGHSH and CDR2 is LQKENI. The V segment lost 2 bases and the J segment 0 bases; nucleotides outside the gene matches: 7. This CDR3 is 16 amino acids long. CDR3 in amino acids: CASSPKAASGSYEQYF. CDR3 nucleotide sequence: TGTGCCAGCTCACCAAAGGCCGCTAGCGGCTCCTACGAGCAGTACTTC.

This clone has a handful of counts. Other DNA variants within this sample encode the same CDR3. The rearrangement joins TRBV6-5 to TRBJ1-2; 7 bases are a match to TRBD1. Trimming removed 2 bases from V and 8 bases from J; junction bases left unmatched: 5. CDR1 and CDR2 from the germline V gene are MNHEY and SVGAGI. The CDR3 spans 13 residues. The CDR3 region has the DNA TGTGCCAGCAGTTACCGACAGGGAGGGGGCTACACCTTC. Amino acid sequence: CASSYRQGGGYTF.

The genes are TRBV5-5 and TRBJ2-5; D is tentatively TRBD1 or TRBD2 (5 bases each). Germline CDR1 reads SGHKS; CDR2 reads YYEKEE (reference sequence). Trimming shortened V by 3 bases and J by 1 base, and 16 bases separated the two germline ends. This CDR3 is 16 amino acids long. For the CDR3, the DNA is TGTGCCAGCAGCTGGTCGGGGCGGCTTACCCAAGAGACCCAGTACTTC. This translates into CASSWSGRLTQETQYF.

V and J are TRBV18 and TRBJ2-4, with D perhaps given as TRBD1 or TRBD2 (6 bases each). This CDR3 has 17 residues. Germline V gives CDR1 KGHSH, CDR2 LQKENI. V was shortened by 3 bases and J by 0 bases, with 15 bases between the two germline ends. CDR3 nucleotides: TGTGCCAGCTCACCGACGTTGGGGGGCGTAGCCAAAAACATTCAGTACTTC. This codes for CASSPTLGGVAKNIQYF. The variable domain in full, completed from reference TRBV18 and TRBJ2-4, reads NAGVMQNPRHLVRRRGQEARLRCSPMKGHSHVYWYRQLPEEGLKFMVYLQKENIIDESGMPKERFSAEFPKEGPSILRIQQVVRGDSAAYFCASSPTLGGVAKNIQYFGAGTRLSVL.

The rearrangement links TRBV20-1 to TRBJ1-4; TRBD1 might be the D (5 bases). The V end was cut by 5 bases, the J end by 5 bases, with 6 bases between. CDR3 size: 11 residues. In germline, CDR1 is DFQATT, CDR2 SNEGSKA (reference sequence). The CDR3 protein is CSAGGNEKLFF. The CDR3 DNA reads as TGCAGTGCTGGGGGGAATGAAAAACTGTTTTTT.

V is TRBV19 and J is TRBJ2-1, with 7 bases identical to TRBD1. Germline V gene data show CDR1 as LNHDA and CDR2 as SQIVND (reference sequence). V lost 7 bases and J lost 0; bases outside the gene matches: 6. CDR3 length: 15 amino acids. CDR3 nucleotide sequence: TGTGCCAGTACCTCGGGACAGAGCTCCTACAATGAGCAGTTCTTC. Translating it yields CASTSGQSSYNEQFF.

The chain links TRBV2 to TRBJ2-7; 7 bases line up with TRBD2. The CDR3 consists of 15 residues. V lost 6 bases to trimming and J lost 4 bases; unmatched junction nucleotides: 12. CDR1 and CDR2 from the germline V gene are SNHLY and FYNNEI. The CDR3 DNA follows: TGTGCCAGCAGCGAGCTAGGACTAGTTGGTTACGAGCAGTACTTC. Protein product: CASSELGLVGYEQYF.

The chain carries TRBV27 and TRBJ2-1; no reliable D call. CDR1 and CDR2 from the germline V gene are MNHEY and SMNVEV (reference sequence). This CDR3 comprises 14 residues. The ends were cut back, 3 bases at V and 4 bases at J, with 10 bases in the middle. The CDR3: CASSLRNKYNEQFF. The CDR3 DNA reads as TGTGCCAGCAGTTTGCGGAACAAATACAATGAGCAGTTCTTC.

V gene TRBV7-2 combines with J gene TRBJ2-7; 14 bases line up with TRBD2. With 4 bases clipped from V and 5 bases from J, the junction kept 7 bases outside the gene matches. The CDR3 runs to 16 residues. Germline CDR1 SGHTA, CDR2 FQGNSA. CDR3 loop: CASSSQGLAGVHEQYF. The CDR3 DNA follows: TGTGCCAGCAGCTCCCAGGGACTAGCGGGAGTCCACGAGCAGTACTTC.

This chain uses TRBV2 with TRBJ2-7; D is perhaps TRBD2 (5 bases). This CDR3 comprises 13 residues. The germline CDR1 and CDR2 sequences are SNHLY and FYNNEI. The V and J ends lost 4 bases and 7 bases respectively, with 14 bases between them. CDR3 residues: CASSVSRTFEQYF. DNA of the CDR3: TGTGCCAGCAGTGTATCCCGGACTTTTGAGCAGTACTTC.

The CDR3 DNA sequence: TGTGCCACCAGCAGGCAGGGGGGCCGGGACGAGCAGTACTTC. Protein product: CATSRQGGRDEQYF. V gene TRBV15 combines with J gene TRBJ2-7; D perhaps matches TRBD1 (7 bases). CDR3 length: 14 amino acids. Germline assignment: CDR1 LNHNV and CDR2 YYDKDF (reference sequence). Trimming took off 3 bases at V and 5 bases at J, with 14 bases between the two ends.

This chain uses TRBV7-3 with TRBJ1-5, with a possible D match to TRBD1 (6 bases). V lost 8 bases and J lost 3, with 11 bases in between. Germline lookup yields CDR1 SGHTA and CDR2 FQGTGA. This CDR3 is 13 amino acids long. CDR3 residues: CASSRGHNQPQHF. For the CDR3, the DNA is TGTGCCAGCTCTCGGGGGCACAATCAGCCCCAGCATTTT.

The chain couples TRBV5-1 to TRBJ2-7, with D maybe TRBD2 (6 bases). The CDR3 is made up of 17 amino acids. Trimming cost V 0 bases and J 7 bases, with 23 bases left between them. Germline V gives CDR1 SGHRS, CDR2 YFSETQ. CDR3 bases: TGCGCCAGCAGCTTGGGTTGGGACCGTCGGCCCCGGGGGGAGCAGTACTTC. Translation: CASSLGWDRRPRGEQYF.

The genes are TRBV9 and TRBJ2-3; D is possibly TRBD2 (5 bases). The V end lost 6 bases, the J end lost 0 bases, and 17 bases lay between the germline ends. Germline loops: CDR1 SGDLS, CDR2 YYNGEE. The CDR3 is 16 residues long. CDR3: CASTPSLGGSTDTQYF. Written as DNA, the CDR3 is TGTGCCAGCACCCCCTCTTTGGGCGGGAGCACAGATACGCAGTATTTT.